Below, 32 T cell receptor beta chains from the same sample are listed, as sequenced in a study of cytomegalovirus exposure and HLA in healthy donors. A multiplex PCR was run with 60 Vbeta primers and 13 Jbeta primers. Measured with immunoSEQ multiplex PCR; TCRdb has only the in-frame clones, and not every one. The sample contains under 250,000 clones, about three quarters of which appear only once. Input material: PBMCs. These receptors all come from a boy younger than 18 in good health and CMV-seronegative.

As DNA, the CDR3 is TGTGCCAGCAGCCCTATTTCCAGGCGAGAGCAGTACTTC. Protein: CASSPISRREQYF. The chain recombines TRBV11-2 with TRBJ2-7, with unresolved D. This CDR3 spans 13 amino acids. Germline assignment: CDR1 SGHAT and CDR2 FQNNGV. V lost 5 bases, J lost 7 bases, and 15 bases lay in between.

The chain recombines TRBV30 with TRBJ2-5; 12 bases map to TRBD2. There are 16 residues in the CDR3. The V and J ends lost 2 bases and 3 bases, in that order; junction bases with no gene match: 7. The germline CDR1 and CDR2 sequences are GTSNPN and SVGIG (reference sequence). The CDR3 sequence: CAWSTPGLAGEETQYF. The CDR3 coding sequence is TGTGCCTGGAGTACCCCGGGACTAGCGGGCGAAGAGACCCAGTACTTC.

The chain combines TRBV6-5 with TRBJ1-5; D is perhaps TRBD1 (6 bases). Trimming stripped 0 bases from V and 6 bases from J, with 15 bases between. The germline V gene encodes CDR1 MNHEY and CDR2 SVGAGI. This CDR3 region has 16 residues. The CDR3 bases are TGTGCCAGCAGTTACTCATCCACGAGGGGGGGTCAGCCCCAGCATTTT. Encoded protein: CASSYSSTRGGQPQHF.

This chain links TRBV10-1 with TRBJ2-3; TRBD2 might be the D (5 bases). CDR1 and CDR2 (germline): WNHNN, SYGVQD (reference sequence). Trimming shortened V by 7 bases and J by 0 bases, and 17 bases separated the two germline ends. The length of the CDR3 is 16 residues. The chain's CDR3 is CASILRDLTSTDTQYF. The CDR3, as DNA: TGCGCCAGCATCCTTCGGGATTTAACTAGCACAGATACGCAGTATTTT.

This clone is a singleton in its sample. The chain is built from TRBV2 and TRBJ1-2; 7 bases agree with TRBD1. Per the germline V gene, CDR1 is SNHLY and CDR2 is FYNNEI. V trimming: 3 bases; J trimming: 3 bases; junction bases outside the gene matches: 4. The CDR3 sequence is 14 residues long. CDR3 DNA sequence: TGTGCCAGCAGTGAGGCACAGGGGTACTATGGCTACACCTTC. It is translated as CASSEAQGYYGYTF.

The sample holds one count of this clone. The chain couples TRBV5-5 to TRBJ1-1, with TRBD1 identical over 9 bases. The CDR3 has 14 amino acids. Germline V lookup: CDR1 SGHKS, CDR2 YYEKEE (reference sequence). The ends lost 4 bases at V and 7 bases at J; junction bases unmatched: 8. The CDR3 reads CASSPTGGPGEAFF. The CDR3 DNA reads TGTGCCAGCAGCCCCACAGGGGGCCCTGGTGAAGCTTTCTTT.

The chain has TRBV18 and TRBJ2-2, with 9 bases fitting TRBD1. Germline-derived CDR1 and CDR2 are KGHSH and LQKENI. The CDR3 runs 17 residues. Trimming took 2 bases from V and 4 from J; bases not matched to a gene: 8. CDR3 amino acids: CASSPNAGTGITGELFF. The CDR3 DNA reads as TGTGCCAGCTCACCAAATGCCGGGACAGGGATCACCGGGGAGCTGTTTTTT.

This chain joins TRBV9 and TRBJ1-6, with TRBD1 as a possible D gene (5 bases). Germline V gives CDR1 SGDLS, CDR2 YYNGEE. The CDR3 is 19 residues long. The V and J ends lost 0 bases and 0 bases respectively, with 16 bases between them. CDR3 in amino acids: CASSVAPGQTRSYNSPLHF. The CDR3 DNA reads TGTGCCAGCAGCGTAGCTCCAGGGCAGACTCGCTCCTATAATTCACCCCTCCACTTT.

The chain has TRBV7-9 and TRBJ2-7; possible D gene TRBD2, 5 bases. The CDR3 has 14 amino acids. The germline V and J ends were trimmed by 5 bases and 2 bases, with 13 bases remaining between them. Germline V gene sequence: CDR1 SEHNR, CDR2 FQNEAQ (reference sequence). The CDR3: CASSPRLSPYEQYF. CDR3 coding DNA: TGTGCCAGCAGCCCCCGACTATCACCCTACGAGCAGTACTTC. The entire variable domain, with the rest obtained from reference TRBV7-9 and TRBJ2-7, is as follows: DTGVSQNPRHKITKRGQNVTFRCDPISEHNRLYWYRQTLGQGPEFLTYFQNEAQLEKSRLLSDRFSAERPKGSFSTLEIQRTEQGDSAMYLCASSPRLSPYEQYFGPGTRLTVT.

In this sample, this clone turned up a few times. The junction shows a germline mismatch at one end, possibly a read error. The gene calls are TRBV7-2 and TRBJ2-7; TRBD2 agrees at 11 bases. Germline V CDR1 and CDR2: SGHTA, FQGNSA. CDR3 length equals 14 residues. DNA of the CDR3: TGTGCCAGCAGCCTAGCGGGAGGAACCTACGAGCAGTACTTC. It translates to CASSLAGGTYEQYF.

This clone appeared a single time. The V gene is TRBV7-2, the J gene TRBJ1-6, with a weak D call TRBD1 (5 bases). The CDR3 length is 15 residues. Germline V gene sequence: CDR1 SGHTA, CDR2 FQGNSA. V gave up 1 base and J gave up 5 bases, with 9 bases separating them. The CDR3 protein is CASSLGRVNNSPLHF. In DNA, the CDR3 is TGTGCCAGCAGCTTAGGCAGGGTCAATAATTCACCCCTCCACTTT. Filled out from reference TRBV7-2 and TRBJ1-6, the complete variable domain reads GAGVSQSPSNKVTEKGKDVELRCDPISGHTALYWYRQSLGQGLEFLIYFQGNSAPDKSGLPSDRFSAERTGGSVSTLTIQRTQQEDSAVYLCASSLGRVNNSPLHFGNGTRLTVT.

As concerns this clone: The sample contains more than one DNA sequence encoding this CDR3. V is TRBV5-1 and J is TRBJ1-1, with TRBD1 matching 8 bases. Germline assignment: CDR1 SGHRS and CDR2 YFSETQ. The V gene end was trimmed by 4 bases and the J gene end by 5 bases; junction bases not matched to a gene: 7. The CDR3 is made up of 14 amino acids. DNA for the CDR3: TGCGCCAGCAGCACCGGACAGGGTCGGACTGAAGCTTTCTTT. Its protein is CASSTGQGRTEAFF.

CDR3 amino acids: CASSHRPSVARETQYF. DNA of the CDR3: TGTGCCAGCAGCCACCGGCCTAGCGTGGCCAGAGAGACCCAGTACTTC. This rearrangement joins TRBV9 to TRBJ2-5, with D maybe TRBD2 (6 bases). The CDR3 consists of 16 residues. V lost 4 bases and J 4 bases, leaving 20 bases between the germline ends. From germline, CDR1 is SGDLS and CDR2 YYNGEE.

V usage is TRBV10-3 and J usage is TRBJ1-5; 8 bases match TRBD1. Germline V gene data show CDR1 as ENHRY and CDR2 as SYGVKD. V gave up 2 bases and J gave up 4 bases; unmatched junction bases: 13. The CDR3 consists of 18 residues. The DNA for the CDR3 is TGTGCCATCAGTGAGGCGACAGGGGCCGTAAGAACTAATCAGCCCCAGCATTTT. The encoded protein is CAISEATGAVRTNQPQHF.

V usage is TRBV5-1 and J usage is TRBJ1-1, with 11 bases fitting TRBD1. The germline V gene has CDR1 SGHRS and CDR2 YFSETQ. The CDR3 has 15 amino acids. The V gene end was trimmed by 3 bases and the J gene end by 2 bases; junction bases not matched to a gene: 3. CDR3 in DNA: TGCGCCAGCAGCTACGGGACAGGGGGTAACACTGAAGCTTTCTTT. Translation: CASSYGTGGNTEAFF.

This clone was seen a few times. The genes are TRBV6-4 and TRBJ2-1; 9 bases align to TRBD2. Trimming took 4 bases from V and 9 from J; bases not matched to a gene: 4. From germline, CDR1 is MRHNA and CDR2 SNTAGT. The length of the CDR3 is 13 residues. The CDR3 DNA sequence: TGTGCCAGCAGTGGGGGACTAGCCAGTGAGCAGTTCTTC. This codes for CASSGGLASEQFF.

The rearrangement joins TRBV6-4 to TRBJ2-7; 13 nucleotides align to TRBD2. Germline V lookup: CDR1 MRHNA, CDR2 SNTAGT. The CDR3 has 15 amino acids. V dropped 5 bases and J dropped 5; count of bases not matched to a gene: 6. CDR3 in amino acids: CASSTLAGGPHEQYF. The CDR3 region has the DNA TGTGCCAGCAGTACACTAGCGGGAGGGCCCCACGAGCAGTACTTC.

The chain carries TRBV4-1 and TRBJ2-1; TRBD1 might be the D (6 bases). Per the germline V gene, CDR1 is MGHRA and CDR2 is YSYEKL. The CDR3 runs 16 residues. Trimming took off 1 base at V and 6 bases at J, with 16 bases between the two ends. The CDR3, as DNA: TGCGCCAGCAGCCAAGCCCCTCAAGGACAGTCCAATGAGCAGTTCTTC. As protein: CASSQAPQGQSNEQFF.

The chain combines TRBV14 with TRBJ1-3; 7 bases fit TRBD1. This CDR3 comprises 16 residues. After removal of 4 bases from V and 3 bases from J, the junction contained 9 bases not matched to a gene. CDR1 and CDR2 (germline): SGHDN, FVKESK. The CDR3 sequence is CASSRGRGPGGNTIYF. The DNA for the CDR3 is TGTGCCAGCAGCCGTGGTAGGGGGCCGGGTGGAAACACCATATATTTT.

The CDR3 spells CACDRGPYNEQFF. The CDR3 DNA reads TGTGCCTGCGACAGGGGACCGTACAATGAGCAGTTCTTC. V and J are TRBV30 and TRBJ2-1, with 8 bases matching TRBD1. Germline-derived CDR1 and CDR2 are GTSNPN and SVGIG (reference sequence). With 6 bases clipped from V and 4 bases from J, the junction kept 5 bases outside the gene matches. This CDR3 contains 13 residues.

The chain links TRBV30 to TRBJ1-6, with 7 positions matching TRBD1. The V and J ends lost 8 bases and 6 bases, in that order; junction bases with no gene match: 19. Per germline, CDR1 GTSNPN and CDR2 SVGIG (reference sequence). This CDR3 comprises 17 residues. CDR3 protein: CATNRGPGILVNSPLHF. CDR3 bases: TGTGCCACTAACAGGGGCCCGGGGATATTAGTTAATTCACCCCTCCACTTT.

This clone was counted only a few times. The chain employs TRBV2 and TRBJ2-5; 7 bases are a match to TRBD2. Germline loops: CDR1 SNHLY, CDR2 FYNNEI. The J segment lost 5 bases and the V segment lost 1 base, leaving 10 bases of the junction unmatched. The CDR3 totals 16 residues. CDR3 coding DNA: TGTGCCAGCAGTGAAGAGATAGGACTAGGAGGCGAGACCCAGTACTTC. It encodes CASSEEIGLGGETQYF.

The chain carries TRBV4-1 and TRBJ2-3, with D possibly matching TRBD2 (6 bases). Trimming removed 1 base at V and 8 bases at J, with 22 bases between. The CDR3 extends over 17 amino acids. Germline-derived CDR1 and CDR2 are MGHRA and YSYEKL. The CDR3 is CASSQVTGTSSSITQYF. CDR3 in DNA: TGCGCCAGCAGCCAAGTCACCGGGACTTCATCTAGTATTACGCAGTATTTT.

Only one count was recorded for this clone. This sequence joins TRBV9 and TRBJ2-7; 8 bases agree with TRBD2. Germline assignment: CDR1 SGDLS and CDR2 YYNGEE. V was pared by 0 bases and J by 5 bases, with 10 bases of the junction left unmatched. This CDR3 has 16 amino acids. For the CDR3, the DNA is TGTGCCAGCAGCGTAGCCCCCGGCGGGAGGAGTCACGAGCAGTACTTC. Translated: CASSVAPGGRSHEQYF.

CDR3 residues: CASSAREGSYNEQFF. In nucleotides, the CDR3 is TGTGCCAGCAGTGCCCGGGAGGGGTCTTACAATGAGCAGTTCTTC. The chain couples TRBV2 to TRBJ2-1; 8 nucleotides match TRBD2. This CDR3 comprises 15 residues. Germline V gives CDR1 SNHLY, CDR2 FYNNEI. The J segment lost 4 bases and the V segment lost 4 bases, leaving 6 bases of the junction unmatched.

This clone has only a few counts. The CDR3 loop is CASSPGQPHPTNTGELFF. CDR3 nucleotide sequence: TGTGCCAGCAGCCCCGGACAGCCCCACCCGACTAACACCGGGGAGCTGTTTTTT. The chain couples TRBV5-6 to TRBJ2-2, with a tentative D call TRBD1 (6 bases). The CDR3 is 18 residues long. Trimming took 4 bases from V and 2 from J, leaving 21 bases between them. Germline V gene sequence: CDR1 SGHDT, CDR2 YYEEEE.

This clone was seen a single time. The V and J genes are TRBV6-1 and TRBJ1-1; no reliable D call. Trimming shortened V by 2 bases and J by 4 bases, and 8 bases separated the two germline ends. The CDR3 runs 13 residues. Germline-derived CDR1 and CDR2 are MNHNS and SASEGT. Here the CDR3 reads CASSERRGTEAFF. CDR3 DNA: TGTGCCAGCAGTGAAAGACGGGGCACTGAAGCTTTCTTT.

This clone has a handful of counts. The rearrangement uses TRBV23-1 and TRBJ1-5; possible D gene TRBD1, 5 bases. TRBV23-1 is marked as an open reading frame, function uncertain. The CDR3 loop spans 15 amino acids. V gave up 0 bases and J gave up 0 bases, with 6 bases separating them. CDR3: CASSQSGGSNQPQHF. For the CDR3, the DNA is TGCGCCAGCAGTCAATCGGGGGGTAGCAATCAGCCCCAGCATTTT.

This rearrangement joins TRBV29-1 to TRBJ1-4; 10 bases agree with TRBD1. The CDR3 runs 12 residues. Germline loops: CDR1 SQVTM, CDR2 ANQGSEA. The trim removed 7 bases at V and 11 bases at J, leaving 7 bases unmatched. The CDR3 protein is CSGQGAQGKLFF. The CDR3 region has the DNA TGCAGCGGACAGGGGGCGCAGGGGAAACTGTTTTTT.

This chain connects TRBV2 to TRBJ2-1, with 15 bases matching TRBD2. This CDR3 is built from 14 residues. The germline gives CDR1 SNHLY, CDR2 FYNNEI. J was trimmed by 7 bases and V by 8 bases; bases with no gene match: 3. This CDR3 is CASDGTSGGNEQFF. CDR3 nucleotides: TGTGCCAGCGACGGGACTAGCGGGGGGAATGAGCAGTTCTTC.

This clone was detected a few times. The gene calls are TRBV25-1 and TRBJ1-1; no clear D gene. Trimming left V 2 bases short and J 6 bases short, with 16 bases between. This CDR3 is built from 15 residues. Germline V gives CDR1 MGHDK, CDR2 SYGVNS. The CDR3 loop reads CASSEGGRASPEAFF. As DNA, the CDR3 is TGTGCCAGCAGTGAAGGAGGGAGGGCGTCGCCTGAAGCTTTCTTT.

J is TRBJ1-1 and V is TRBV29-1; tentatively, D is TRBD1 (6 bases). Germline assignment: CDR1 SQVTM and CDR2 ANQGSEA. This CDR3 is 14 amino acids long. The V end was cut by 5 bases, the J end by 0 bases, with 13 bases between. CDR3 sequence (DNA): TGCAGCGTTATAACTTACAGGGTGAACACTGAAGCTTTCTTT. This sequence encodes CSVITYRVNTEAFF.